Given below is one T cell receptor (beta chain) in context. The antigen remains unidentified. These data are taken from a study of CD8 T cells in acute hepatitis C reinfection. Time point here: naive CD8 control sorted from an acute-time-point sample. CD3, CD8 and CD45RO antibodies stained cells; a viability dye excluded dead cells. Sequenced by immunoSEQ multiplex PCR; TCRdb stores in-frame clones only, minus some. The table includes about 38,000 clones, more than 75% detected once. Findings and caveats of the study: Alphabeta pairing of public clonotypes could not be determined from bulk TCRbeta data.

This TCR derives from a man younger than 45 with chronic hepatitis C. The sequenced sample was naive CD8+ T cells from PBMCs.

This chain's CDR3 is CASSTAGSSYNEQFF. For the CDR3, the DNA is TGTGCCAGTAGTACTGCCGGGAGCTCCTACAATGAGCAGTTCTTC. J is TRBJ2-1 and V is TRBV19; TRBD2 might be the D (6 bases). Germline loops: CDR1 LNHDA, CDR2 SQIVND (reference sequence). The CDR3 sequence is 15 residues long. Trimming took off 4 bases at V and 0 bases at J, with 10 bases between the two ends.